The 11 T cell receptor beta chains presented below share a single source sample, sequenced in a study of shared clonotypes between healthy human individuals. Clones were sequenced by immunoSEQ multiplex PCR, and TCRdb holds only the in-frame ones, with some missing. Here the sample spans under 1,900,000 clones, 98% to 99% being singletons. Sequencing was performed on naive CD4+ T cells sorted from blood. Stated subset: CD45RA+ positively selected. These receptors came from a man in his thirties or forties in good health.

The chain carries TRBV5-4 and TRBJ2-2, with a possible D match to TRBD2 (6 bases). This CDR3 is 16 amino acids long. Trimming took off 1 base at V and 4 bases at J, with 14 bases between the two ends. CDR1 and CDR2 from the germline V gene are SGHNT and YYREEE (reference sequence). The CDR3 DNA follows: TGTGCCAGCAGCTTGTATAGCGGAACGGGCACCGGGGAGCTGTTTTTT. Amino acids: CASSLYSGTGTGELFF.

The chain has TRBV5-6 and TRBJ1-2; D is perhaps TRBD1 (5 bases). The CDR3 totals 12 residues. The V end was cut by 5 bases, the J end by 10 bases, with 15 bases between. Germline-derived CDR1 and CDR2 are SGHDT and YYEEEE. CDR3 protein: CASSPEDRDYTF. The CDR3 DNA reads as TGTGCCAGCAGTCCTGAAGACAGAGACTACACCTTC.

The chain combines TRBV25-1 with TRBJ1-2; 11 bases fit TRBD1. Losses at the gene ends were 1 base for V and 7 bases for J; bases not matched to a gene: 5. CDR1 is MGHDK and CDR2 is SYGVNS in the germline V gene. The CDR3 is 15 residues long. The CDR3 DNA follows: TGTGCCAGCAGTGAATCCGTGGACAGGGGGCTTGGCTACACCTTC. This gives the protein CASSESVDRGLGYTF.

V usage is TRBV15 and J usage is TRBJ2-1, with 10 bases matching TRBD2. Germline V gives CDR1 LNHNV, CDR2 YYDKDF (reference sequence). This CDR3 has 16 amino acids. Trimming took 4 bases from V and 0 from J; bases not matched to a gene: 3. The CDR3 region has the DNA TGTGCCACCAGCAAGGGACTAGCGAGCTCCTACAATGAGCAGTTCTTC. This encodes CATSKGLASSYNEQFF.

The chain employs TRBV4-1 and TRBJ1-2, with D possibly being TRBD1 (5 bases). V was clipped by 1 base and J by 3 bases, with 12 bases between them. The CDR3 contains 15 residues. Germline V gives CDR1 MGHRA, CDR2 YSYEKL. The CDR3 DNA sequence: TGCGCCAGCAGCCAAGGTCTCCAGGGTGACTATGGCTACACCTTC. As protein: CASSQGLQGDYGYTF.

The rearrangement links TRBV7-6 to TRBJ2-2, with D possibly being TRBD2 (6 bases). Germline V gene sequence: CDR1 SGHVS, CDR2 FNYEAQ. This CDR3 contains 15 residues. Trimming took 3 bases from V and 0 from J, leaving 8 bases between them. CDR3 bases: TGTGCCAGCAGCTTCGGGGGAGCGAACACCGGGGAGCTGTTTTTT. This codes for CASSFGGANTGELFF.

This clone occurred once. This chain joins TRBV7-9 and TRBJ2-5; D perhaps matches TRBD1 (6 bases). Between the trimmed V and J ends, which lost 4 bases and 3 bases, there was a span of 12 bases. The CDR3 covers 14 residues. Germline V CDR1 and CDR2: SEHNR, FQNEAQ (reference sequence). CDR3 DNA: TGTGCCAGCAGCTCCCGCCGGGACAAAGAGACCCAGTACTTC. Translating gives CASSSRRDKETQYF.

V usage is TRBV15 and J usage is TRBJ2-1; 11 bases map to TRBD2. From germline, CDR1 is LNHNV and CDR2 YYDKDF (reference sequence). This CDR3 is built from 14 residues. V lost 3 bases, J lost 12 bases, and 7 bases stayed unmatched. DNA of the CDR3: TGTGCCACCAGCAGGGATAGCGGGAGGGCCGGGCAGTTCTTC. Protein: CATSRDSGRAGQFF.

For this clone: In the same sample, other DNA sequences code for this CDR3. The CDR3 is CASSSQGSQETQYF. The CDR3 DNA is TGTGCCAGCAGCTCACAGGGTTCACAAGAGACCCAGTACTTC. The V and J genes are TRBV5-4 and TRBJ2-5, with D possibly matching TRBD1 (6 bases). The CDR3 contains 14 residues. Trimming took 3 bases from V and 2 from J, leaving 11 bases between them. The V gene's germline CDR1 is SGHNT and CDR2 YYREEE (reference sequence).

The chain links TRBV25-1 to TRBJ2-1; 9 nucleotides agree with TRBD2. Trimming cost V 1 base and J 6 bases; bases outside gene matches: 7. The germline V gene has CDR1 MGHDK and CDR2 SYGVNS. This CDR3 is built from 16 residues. CDR3 coding DNA: TGTGCCAGCAGTGAATTAGGGACTAGCCGATCCAATGAGCAGTTCTTC. It codes for CASSELGTSRSNEQFF.

Details on this clone: One junction end disagrees with the germline gene, perhaps due to a read error. This CDR3 is also generated by other DNA sequences in the sample. This chain uses TRBV5-1 with TRBJ2-5; D may be TRBD1 (6 bases). Germline CDR1 SGHRS, CDR2 YFSETQ. CDR3 length equals 14 residues. The DNA for the CDR3 is TGCGCCAGTAGCTTGGACAGCCTATCCGGGACCCAGTACTTC. This sequence encodes CASSLDSLSGTQYF. Full variable domain (missing parts from reference TRBV5-1 and TRBJ2-5): KAGVTQTPRYLIKTRGQQVTLSCSPISGHRSVSWYQQTPGQGLQFLFEYFSETQRNKGNFPGRFSGRQFSNSRSEMNVSTLELGDSALYLCASSLDSLSGTQYFGPGTRLLVL.